These T cell receptor beta chains were read from a single sample in a study of T-cell reconstitution after alpha-beta-depleted transplantation in children. TCRdb re-analysed the PCR reads in MiXCR, keeping a single row per CDR3 protein. The sample has tens of thousands of distinct CDR3 sequences; nearly 9.5% are singletons. This sample comprised PBMCs, mostly from graft donor cells, obtained 60 days after TCRalphabeta/CD19-depleted stem cell transplant. The receptors here all came from a male patient aged 2-15 years who had a stem cell transplant for chronic granulomatous disease, so the T cells may come from the graft donor. CDR3s include the opening cysteine and the closing phenylalanine or tryptophan. D genes are given only for firm matches. A clone size is listed for some rows: how often the clone was seen (once, few, many), or a class if it is expanded.

CDR3nt: TGCAGTGCTAGCCTTACAGGGAAAGAGACCCAGTACTTC
CDR3aa: CSASLTGKETQYF
d_gene: .
abundance: few
j_gene: TRBJ2-5
v_gene: TRBV20-1

CDR3nt: TGTGCCTGCAGTCGGCTCGGACTAGCGGGAGGACATAAGTACTTC
CDR3aa: CACSRLGLAGGHKYF
d_gene: TRBD2
abundance: few
j_gene: TRBJ2-7
v_gene: TRBV6-1

CDR3nt: TGCAGCGTGGCCCCCTCCCTCAGGAATGAGCAGTTCTTC
CDR3aa: CSVAPSLRNEQFF
d_gene: .
abundance: many
j_gene: TRBJ2-1
v_gene: TRBV29-1

CDR3nt: TGTGCCAGCAGCAACCCCCTCCAGCCCCAGCATTTT
CDR3aa: CASSNPLQPQHF
d_gene: .
abundance: many
j_gene: TRBJ1-5
v_gene: TRBV7-9

CDR3nt: TGTGCCACCAGCAGGGCCCTAGCGGGGGCGGCCAATGAGCAGTTCTTC
CDR3aa: CATSRALAGAANEQFF
d_gene: TRBD2
abundance: many
j_gene: TRBJ2-1
v_gene: TRBV15

CDR3nt: TGCGCCAGCAGCTTGTTTCAGGGTGCGGCTGAAGCTTTCTTT
CDR3aa: CASSLFQGAAEAFF
d_gene: .
abundance: few
j_gene: TRBJ1-1
v_gene: TRBV5-1

CDR3nt: TGTGCCAGTAGCCTTGGCCTAGCGGGAGCCGGGGAGCTGTTTTTT
CDR3aa: CASSLGLAGAGELFF
d_gene: TRBD2
abundance: few
j_gene: TRBJ2-2
v_gene: TRBV19

CDR3nt: TGTGCCAGCTCACCAGGGACGCCTACGAACACCGGGGAGCTGTTTTTT
CDR3aa: CASSPGTPTNTGELFF
d_gene: .
abundance: many
j_gene: TRBJ2-2
v_gene: TRBV18

CDR3nt: TGCGCCAGCAGCCCACAGGGGCTGAGGGAGACCCAGTACTTC
CDR3aa: CASSPQGLRETQYF
d_gene: TRBD1
abundance: many
j_gene: TRBJ2-5
v_gene: TRBV5-1

CDR3nt: TGTGCCGTGGGGGCGGGAGCCTACGAGCAGTACTTC
CDR3aa: CAVGAGAYEQYF
d_gene: .
abundance: many
j_gene: TRBJ2-7
v_gene: TRBV6-1

CDR3nt: TGTGCCAGCAGCGTAGTTTGGTGGCCCAAGGTCCGGGAGGGCCTAGACGAGCAGTACTTC
CDR3aa: CASSVVWWPKVREGLDEQYF
d_gene: TRBD2
abundance: many
j_gene: TRBJ2-7
v_gene: TRBV9

CDR3nt: TGTGCCTGGAGTAGCGTGAGGACAGATACGCAGTATTTT
CDR3aa: CAWSSVRTDTQYF
d_gene: .
abundance: few
j_gene: TRBJ2-3
v_gene: TRBV30

CDR3nt: TGTGCCAGCAGCCAAGATACGGGGACACTCCTCTGGTCAGAGACCCAGTACTTC
CDR3aa: CASSQDTGTLLWSETQYF
d_gene: .
abundance: many
j_gene: TRBJ2-5
v_gene: TRBV14

CDR3nt: TGTGCCAGCAGCCAACCCCGCGGACCACAACAGGGTACCTACAATGAGCAGTTCTTC
CDR3aa: CASSQPRGPQQGTYNEQFF
d_gene: .
abundance: few
j_gene: TRBJ2-1
v_gene: TRBV14

CDR3nt: TGTGCCAGCAGCTCCACCTCCCTTACTAGCGGGAGGGAAGAGACCCAGTACTTC
CDR3aa: CASSSTSLTSGREETQYF
d_gene: TRBD2
abundance: many
j_gene: TRBJ2-5
v_gene: TRBV7-6

CDR3nt: TGTGCCAGCACACAAGGACAGGGGCCTTCCTACGAGCAGTACTTC
CDR3aa: CASTQGQGPSYEQYF
d_gene: TRBD1
abundance: many
j_gene: TRBJ2-7
v_gene: TRBV12-3/TRBV12-4

CDR3nt: TGTGCCAGCAGCCCCCACATCGGTGTGACGACCTCTGGAAACACCATATATTTT
CDR3aa: CASSPHIGVTTSGNTIYF
d_gene: .
abundance: many
j_gene: TRBJ1-3
v_gene: TRBV9

CDR3nt: TGCGCCAGCAGTCACGGACTAGCGGGGGGGCTGGGGGAGCAGTTCTTC
CDR3aa: CASSHGLAGGLGEQFF
d_gene: TRBD2
abundance: .
j_gene: TRBJ2-1
v_gene: TRBV23-1

CDR3nt: TGCGCCAGCAGCTTGGACTCCAGGGGGAACACCATATATTTT
CDR3aa: CASSLDSRGNTIYF
d_gene: TRBD1
abundance: many
j_gene: TRBJ1-3
v_gene: TRBV5-1

CDR3nt: TGCGCCAGCAGCCAAAAAGGACTAGCTGTGAACACCGGGGAGCTGTTTTTT
CDR3aa: CASSQKGLAVNTGELFF
d_gene: TRBD2
abundance: many
j_gene: TRBJ2-2
v_gene: TRBV4-1

CDR3nt: TGTGCCAGTCCGATGAACACTGAAGCTTTCTTT
CDR3aa: CASPMNTEAFF
d_gene: .
abundance: few
j_gene: TRBJ1-1
v_gene: TRBV2

CDR3nt: TGCAGTGCTACTCCGGACTCTAGCACAGATACGCAGTATTTT
CDR3aa: CSATPDSSTDTQYF
d_gene: .
abundance: many
j_gene: TRBJ2-3
v_gene: TRBV20-1

CDR3nt: TGTGCCAGCAGGCCATTAAGCTCCTACAATGAGCAGTTCTTC
CDR3aa: CASRPLSSYNEQFF
d_gene: .
abundance: many
j_gene: TRBJ2-1
v_gene: TRBV28

CDR3nt: TGTGCCAGCAGCGTAGTCGCGTCGACTAATAATTCACCCCTCCACTTT
CDR3aa: CASSVVASTNNSPLHF
d_gene: .
abundance: .
j_gene: TRBJ1-6
v_gene: TRBV9

CDR3nt: TGTGCCAGCAGTGCCTACGCCGGGGACAGCCGACCGAACACCGGGGAGCTGTTTTTT
CDR3aa: CASSAYAGDSRPNTGELFF
d_gene: TRBD1
abundance: .
j_gene: TRBJ2-2
v_gene: TRBV28

CDR3nt: TGTGCCAGCAGCTTATTGATAACAGATACGCAGTATTTT
CDR3aa: CASSLLITDTQYF
d_gene: .
abundance: many
j_gene: TRBJ2-3
v_gene: TRBV7-6

CDR3nt: TGTGCCAGCGGCCTTGGACAGGGACAATACAATGAGCAGTTCTTC
CDR3aa: CASGLGQGQYNEQFF
d_gene: TRBD1
abundance: .
j_gene: TRBJ2-1
v_gene: TRBV28

CDR3nt: TGTGCCAGCAGCCGACAGGGGCTAAACTCCTACAATGAGCAGTTCTTC
CDR3aa: CASSRQGLNSYNEQFF
d_gene: TRBD1
abundance: medium-sized
j_gene: TRBJ2-1
v_gene: TRBV6-2/TRBV6-3

CDR3nt: TGTGCCAGCAGCCCTCAACGCGGGCTATTAACAGATACGCAGTATTTT
CDR3aa: CASSPQRGLLTDTQYF
d_gene: .
abundance: .
j_gene: TRBJ2-3
v_gene: TRBV7-2

CDR3nt: TGTGCCAGCAGCACGACAGGGTCTGCTGAGCAGTTCTTC
CDR3aa: CASSTTGSAEQFF
d_gene: TRBD1
abundance: many
j_gene: TRBJ2-1
v_gene: TRBV7-2

CDR3nt: TGTGCCAGCAGCCGCCTGGGGAGAGCCTACGAGCAGTACTTC
CDR3aa: CASSRLGRAYEQYF
d_gene: .
abundance: many
j_gene: TRBJ2-7
v_gene: TRBV3-1

CDR3nt: TGTGCCAGCAGCTCCAGCGGGAGGGCGACAGATACGCAGTATTTT
CDR3aa: CASSSSGRATDTQYF
d_gene: TRBD2
abundance: many
j_gene: TRBJ2-3
v_gene: TRBV11-2

CDR3nt: TGTGCCAGCAGCGAGACAGGGCGGAGTTACAATGAGCAGTTCTTC
CDR3aa: CASSETGRSYNEQFF
d_gene: TRBD1
abundance: many
j_gene: TRBJ2-1
v_gene: TRBV13

CDR3nt: TGCAGCGGATCACAGGGAGATACGCAGTATTTT
CDR3aa: CSGSQGDTQYF
d_gene: .
abundance: many
j_gene: TRBJ2-3
v_gene: TRBV29-1